The present entry profiles one T cell receptor beta chain with its context. The junction shows a germline mismatch at one end, possibly a read error. Time point defined: newly diagnosed GD, antithyroid drugs for less than 3 months. After RNA was extracted from PBMCs, the TCR library was made from it. This entry is derived from a study of regulatory T cells in long-lasting Graves disease. The CDR3 consists of 15 residues. The V gene's germline CDR1 is LNHDA and CDR2 SQIVND (reference sequence). CDR3-region Arm-PCR and iRepertoire HTBI primers produced the TCR beta libraries. MiXCR was run by TCRdb on the multiplex PCR reads, yielding one entry per CDR3 protein. Found here are 250,000 to 300,000 distinct CDR3 sequences, about 20% of them singletons; the top ten hold about 14%. This sample was shared with a second study, whose subject was T cells in Graves' hyperthyroidism and ophthalmopathy.

The origin of this receptor is a woman between 25 and 40 years old with Graves disease. The chain couples TRBV19 to TRBJ1-6, with a weak D call TRBD1 (5 bases). The sample in question was peripheral blood mononuclear cells (PBMCs), obtained at new diagnosis, from a patient treated with antithyroid drugs. The CDR3 DNA is TGTGCCAATAGTATAGGGGCCAAAACCGATTCACCCCTCCACTTT. Protein: CANSIGAKTDSPLHF.